This entry lists 27 T cell receptor beta chains sequenced from one sample in a study of blood T cell repertoires in COVID-19. Profiled with immunoSEQ multiplex PCR; TCRdb holds only in-frame clones, not every one. The sample has roughly 140,000 clones, 65% to 85% seen once. The sequenced material came from peripheral blood. The origin of the receptors is a man between 50 and 59 years old with active or convalescent COVID-19.

The chain combines TRBV27 with TRBJ2-7, with 8 bases aligning to TRBD2. Germline V gene data show CDR1 as MNHEY and CDR2 as SMNVEV (reference sequence). This CDR3 contains 16 residues. With 0 bases clipped from V and 0 bases from J, the junction kept 4 bases outside the gene matches. CDR3 nucleotides: TGTGCCAGCAGTTTATCGACTAGCGTCCTCTCCTACGAGCAGTACTTC. Translated, it gives CASSLSTSVLSYEQYF.

The gene calls are TRBV28 and TRBJ2-3, with 7 nucleotides matching TRBD2. Germline CDR1 is MDHEN and CDR2 is SYDVKM. V lost 6 bases to trimming and J lost 2 bases; unmatched junction nucleotides: 11. This CDR3 spans 16 amino acids. Here the CDR3 DNA reads TGTGCCAGCAGCGCGGTAAGGGGAGGGGACACAGATACGCAGTATTTT. As protein: CASSAVRGGDTDTQYF. Full variable domain (outside the CDR3, taken from reference TRBV28 and TRBJ2-3): DVKVTQSSRYLVKRTGEKVFLECVQDMDHENMFWYRQDPGLGLRLIYFSYDVKMKEKGDIPEGYSVSREKKERFSLILESASTNQTSMYLCASSAVRGGDTDTQYFGPGTRLTVL.

This clone has a handful of counts. V and J are TRBV6-5 and TRBJ1-5, with D tentatively TRBD1 (6 bases). This CDR3 comprises 12 residues. The V gene's germline CDR1 is MNHEY and CDR2 SVGAGI. Trimming cost V 7 bases and J 4 bases, with 8 bases left between them. The DNA for the CDR3 is TGTGCCAGCAAGCAGGGGAATCAGCCCCAGCATTTT. It encodes CASKQGNQPQHF.

This chain joins TRBV19 and TRBJ2-1; TRBD2 matches 8 bases. CDR3 length: 15 residues. J lost 3 bases, V lost 7 bases, and 8 bases had no gene match. Germline CDR1 and CDR2: LNHDA and SQIVND (reference sequence). This CDR3 reads CASTSPTSVYNEQFF. Written as DNA, the CDR3 is TGTGCCAGTACCTCCCCGACTAGCGTCTACAATGAGCAGTTCTTC.

The rearrangement joins TRBV9 to TRBJ2-1; 7 bases agree with TRBD2. Trimming removed 3 bases from V and 12 bases from J; junction bases left unmatched: 15. The CDR3 contains 15 residues. CDR1 is SGDLS and CDR2 is YYNGEE in the germline V gene. The CDR3 region has the DNA TGTGCCAGCAGCGGAGGCGGGGGAGGGTCTTCGCGGCAGTTCTTC. Its translation: CASSGGGGGSSRQFF. Drawing the rest from reference TRBV9 and TRBJ2-1, the complete variable domain is DSGVTQTPKHLITATGQRVTLRCSPRSGDLSVYWYQQSLDQGLQFLIQYYNGEERAKGNILERFSAQQFPDLHSELNLSSLELGDSALYFCASSGGGGGSSRQFFGPGTRLTVL.

The chain employs TRBV24-1 and TRBJ2-3; D gene uncertain. Germline V CDR1 and CDR2: KGHDR, SFDVKD. Between the trimmed V and J ends, which lost 2 bases and 0 bases, there was a span of 5 bases. There are 14 residues in the CDR3. CDR3 nucleotides: TGTGCCACCAGTGATTGGAGCAGCACAGATACGCAGTATTTT. Translated, it gives CATSDWSSTDTQYF.

This clone was recorded a few times. This rearrangement joins TRBV7-6 to TRBJ2-3; weak D call: TRBD1 (5 bases). V was trimmed by 5 bases and J by 2 bases, leaving 17 bases between them. CDR3 length: 16 amino acids. Germline CDR1 SGHVS, CDR2 FNYEAQ. CDR3 loop: CASSPPFGRDTDTQYF. CDR3 nucleotide sequence: TGTGCCAGCAGCCCGCCGTTCGGCAGGGACACAGATACGCAGTATTTT.

This chain links TRBV27 with TRBJ1-6, with TRBD1 matching 7 bases. The CDR3 sequence is 14 residues long. The junction had 5 bases not matched to a gene; V was cut back by 3 bases and J by 9 bases. Germline CDR1 reads MNHEY; CDR2 reads SMNVEV (reference sequence). The CDR3 region has the DNA TGTGCCAGCAGTTTTAGGGGGCTGGGTTCACCCCTCCACTTT. Its protein product is CASSFRGLGSPLHF.

The chain recombines TRBV7-9 with TRBJ1-2; D remains unclear. Germline V gene data show CDR1 as SEHNR and CDR2 as FQNEAQ (reference sequence). There are 13 residues in the CDR3. V shed 2 bases and J shed 3 bases, with 7 bases lying between them. The CDR3 is CASSLSTDYGYTF. Written as DNA, the CDR3 is TGTGCCAGCAGCTTATCAACGGACTATGGCTACACCTTC.

The chain has TRBV11-1 and TRBJ2-7; 9 positions match TRBD2. V lost 3 bases and J lost 2; bases outside the gene matches: 2. CDR3 length: 14 residues. Germline CDR1 is SGHAT and CDR2 is FQDESV (reference sequence). This CDR3 is CASSLPSGAYEQYF. As DNA, the CDR3 is TGTGCCAGCAGCTTGCCTAGCGGGGCCTACGAGCAGTACTTC.

V usage is TRBV7-3 and J usage is TRBJ2-5, with a weak D call TRBD2 (6 bases). CDR3 size: 15 residues. Trimming pared 5 bases from V and 5 bases from J, leaving 18 bases between. Germline CDR1 and CDR2: SGHTA and FQGTGA. CDR3 coding DNA: TGTGCCAGCAGCCCTCTCGGAAAGGGAGGCGAGACCCAGTACTTC. Translating gives CASSPLGKGGETQYF.

The gene calls are TRBV9 and TRBJ1-2; D remains unclear. The V and J ends lost 0 bases and 0 bases respectively, with 9 bases between them. This CDR3 is 15 amino acids long. The V gene's germline CDR1 is SGDLS and CDR2 YYNGEE. The CDR3, as DNA: TGTGCCAGCAGCGTAGGAGGCTCTTCTAACTATGGCTACACCTTC. Protein product: CASSVGGSSNYGYTF.

The chain combines TRBV3-1 (or the pseudogene TRBV3-2) with TRBJ1-4; D is undetermined. CDR3 size: 16 residues. The germline V gene has CDR1 LGHDT and CDR2 YNNKEL (reference sequence). V lost 0 bases, J lost 8 bases, and 16 bases lay in between. DNA of the CDR3: TGTGCCAGCAGCCAAGATACGGGAGTCGGAGAGGAAAAACTGTTTTTT. Translation gives CASSQDTGVGEEKLFF.

The chain joins TRBV7-2 to TRBJ1-4, with 11 positions matching TRBD1. Germline assignment: CDR1 SGHTA and CDR2 FQGNSA. J gave up 10 bases and V 4 bases, and 5 bases lay outside the gene matches. The CDR3 is 14 amino acids. The CDR3 DNA is TGTGCCAGCAGCTCCGGACAGGGGGCGGGAAAACTGTTTTTT. Protein: CASSSGQGAGKLFF.

The CDR3 spells CAWSPPGLINQPQHF. The CDR3 DNA sequence: TGTGCCTGGAGTCCTCCGGGACTGATAAATCAGCCCCAGCATTTT. This chain connects TRBV30 to TRBJ1-5; a possible D gene is TRBD1 (5 bases). V was trimmed by 2 bases and J by 4 bases, leaving 15 bases between them. The germline V gene has CDR1 GTSNPN and CDR2 SVGIG (reference sequence). The CDR3 is 15 residues long.

The rearrangement links TRBV7-7 to TRBJ2-2; 10 bases agree with TRBD2. V lost 5 bases, J lost 0 bases, and 6 bases stayed unmatched. Germline lookup yields CDR1 SSHAT and CDR2 FNYEAQ (reference sequence). This CDR3 contains 17 residues. CDR3 DNA sequence: TGTGCCAGCAGCAAGAACCTAGCGGGAGCGAACACCGGGGAGCTGTTTTTT. Translation gives CASSKNLAGANTGELFF.

This clone has only one observation. The V call is TRBV30, the J call TRBJ1-4; tentative D call: TRBD1 (6 bases). V was pared by 0 bases and J by 2 bases, with 10 bases between. The CDR3 is 15 amino acids. Germline loops: CDR1 GTSNPN, CDR2 SVGIG (reference sequence). CDR3 sequence: CAWSVRGGTNEKLFF. DNA for the CDR3: TGTGCCTGGAGTGTGCGGGGGGGCACTAATGAAAAACTGTTTTTT.

The chain is built from TRBV11-2 and TRBJ2-2; TRBD2 matches 9 bases. CDR1 is SGHAT and CDR2 is FQNNGV in the germline V gene. V lost 2 bases, J lost 5 bases, and 0 bases stayed unmatched. The length of the CDR3 is 14 residues. The CDR3 sequence: CASSLLAGTGELFF. CDR3 in DNA: TGTGCCAGCAGCTTACTAGCGGGAACCGGGGAGCTGTTTTTT.

This chain joins TRBV14 and TRBJ1-3; D is undetermined. With 1 base removed from V and 1 base from J, the gap between germline ends came to 8 bases. The CDR3 runs 15 residues. The germline gives CDR1 SGHDN, CDR2 FVKESK. CDR3 DNA sequence: TGTGCCAGCAGCCAAGGAACTCGGTCTGGAAACACCATATATTTT. It encodes CASSQGTRSGNTIYF.

The chain recombines TRBV28 with TRBJ2-3; no clear D gene. The V gene's germline CDR1 is MDHEN and CDR2 SYDVKM. V lost 6 bases, J lost 2 bases, and 12 bases lay in between. The CDR3 loop spans 14 amino acids. The CDR3 coding sequence is TGTGCCAGCAGCTCCGGGTCCTACACAGATACGCAGTATTTT. This sequence encodes CASSSGSYTDTQYF.

The chain is built from TRBV7-9 and TRBJ2-7, with TRBD2 identical over 10 bases. The germline CDR1 and CDR2 sequences are SEHNR and FQNEAQ (reference sequence). Trimming cost V 5 bases and J 2 bases; bases outside gene matches: 3. The CDR3 is 14 amino acids. CDR3 sequence: CASSQREGAYEQYF. The CDR3 DNA reads as TGTGCCAGCAGCCAGCGGGAGGGGGCCTACGAGCAGTACTTC.

The chain has TRBV28 and TRBJ2-1; D might be TRBD2 (6 bases). Per germline, CDR1 MDHEN and CDR2 SYDVKM. V was pared by 2 bases and J by 5 bases, with 13 bases between. The CDR3 loop spans 15 amino acids. The CDR3 DNA sequence: TGTGCCAGCAGTTTAATTAGTGCTAGCGACAATGAGCAGTTCTTC. Protein sequence: CASSLISASDNEQFF.

This rearrangement joins TRBV11-2 to TRBJ1-2; 7 bases agree with TRBD1. The CDR3 runs to 13 residues. V was clipped by 5 bases and J by 5 bases; unmatched bases: 5. Germline assignment: CDR1 SGHAT and CDR2 FQNNGV. CDR3 amino acids: CASSPTGAYGYTF. In DNA, the CDR3 is TGTGCCAGCAGCCCTACAGGGGCATATGGCTACACCTTC.

V usage is TRBV19 and J usage is TRBJ2-5, with D uncertain. The CDR3 is 16 amino acids. V lost 2 bases, J lost 1 base, and 14 bases lay in between. Looked up from germline, CDR1 is LNHDA and CDR2 is SQIVND (reference sequence). CDR3 DNA sequence: TGTGCCAGTAGTATATTCTCCACAGCTCCCCAAGAGACCCAGTACTTC. This codes for CASSIFSTAPQETQYF.

The chain uses TRBV7-3 and TRBJ2-2, with 7 positions matching TRBD2. The germline V gene encodes CDR1 SGHTA and CDR2 FQGTGA. Trimming removed 1 base from V and 6 bases from J; junction bases left unmatched: 8. This CDR3 is built from 16 residues. The DNA of the CDR3 is TGTGCCAGCAGCTTAATGGGAGGGAGGAGCGCCGGGGAGCTGTTTTTT. This codes for CASSLMGGRSAGELFF. The full variable domain, in which reference TRBV7-3 and TRBJ2-2 provide the parts outside the CDR3, is GAGVSQTPSNKVTEKGKYVELRCDPISGHTALYWYRQSLGQGPEFLIYFQGTGAADDSGLPNDRFFAVRPEGSVSTLKIQRTERGDSAVYLCASSLMGGRSAGELFFGEGSRLTVL.

This clone was detected only a few times. V is TRBV19 and J is TRBJ1-5; a possible D gene is TRBD1 (5 bases). Trimming cost V 1 base and J 0 bases, with 10 bases left between them. This CDR3 region has 16 residues. From germline, CDR1 is LNHDA and CDR2 SQIVND (reference sequence). For the CDR3, the DNA is TGTGCCAGTAGTATAGGACAGTTCTATAGCAATCAGCCCCAGCATTTT. It specifies CASSIGQFYSNQPQHF.

The chain combines TRBV5-6 with TRBJ2-1; 10 nucleotides line up with TRBD2. Germline CDR1 and CDR2: SGHDT and YYEEEE. The CDR3 is made up of 18 amino acids. Trimming removed 1 base from V and 7 bases from J; junction bases left unmatched: 14. The CDR3, as DNA: TGTGCCAGCAGCTTGAGTGGCCTAGCGGGAGTATGGAGAAATGAGCAGTTCTTC. It codes for CASSLSGLAGVWRNEQFF.